What follows describes a single TCR beta chain. In the source study's methods: Cell counts per sample came from amplifying reference gene primers. Assay used: immunoSEQ multiplex PCR; TCRdb lists only in-frame clones, some missing. V and J calls and clone size are those listed in that table; D and trimming were worked out from the DNA. The sample has some 64,000 clones; roughly 90% are singletons. Trimming shortened V by 5 bases and J by 4 bases, and 8 bases separated the two germline ends. The CDR3 sequence is 12 residues long. The germline CDR1 and CDR2 sequences are ENHRY and SYGVKD. The sample originates from a study of blood T cell repertoires in COVID-19. Turning to the study itself: There were acute and convalescent COVID-19 samples, and they came from the United States, Italy and Spain. PBMCs, B-cell-depleted T cells, or T cells provided the cDNA or gDNA that made up the material.

The sequencing input was peripheral blood. This sequence was found in a man aged 50 to 59 with active COVID-19. The chain has TRBV10-3 and TRBJ1-2; D may be TRBD1 (5 bases). CDR3 coding DNA: TGTGCCATCAGTACGCAGGGCTATGGCTACACCTTC. Amino acid sequence: CAISTQGYGYTF.